Detailed here is one TCR beta chain. Sequencing used immunoSEQ multiplex PCR; TCRdb keeps in-frame clones, though not all of them. Here the sample spans roughly 170,000 clones, around 94% being singletons. The CDR3 contains 18 residues. Between the trimmed V and J ends, which lost 0 bases and 6 bases, there was a span of 24 bases. Germline CDR1 SGDLS, CDR2 YYNGEE. The source of the sample is a study of control samples from healthy donors and cancer patients. Sequencing was done on a sample of blood. This chain joins TRBV9 and TRBJ1-2; possibly TRBD1 for D (6 bases). The source of this sequence is a young woman in good health. In DNA, the CDR3 is TGTGCCAGCAGCGTAGACGGTACAGGGAGAAAGAAGTGGAATGGCTACACCTTC. Protein sequence: CASSVDGTGRKKWNGYTF.